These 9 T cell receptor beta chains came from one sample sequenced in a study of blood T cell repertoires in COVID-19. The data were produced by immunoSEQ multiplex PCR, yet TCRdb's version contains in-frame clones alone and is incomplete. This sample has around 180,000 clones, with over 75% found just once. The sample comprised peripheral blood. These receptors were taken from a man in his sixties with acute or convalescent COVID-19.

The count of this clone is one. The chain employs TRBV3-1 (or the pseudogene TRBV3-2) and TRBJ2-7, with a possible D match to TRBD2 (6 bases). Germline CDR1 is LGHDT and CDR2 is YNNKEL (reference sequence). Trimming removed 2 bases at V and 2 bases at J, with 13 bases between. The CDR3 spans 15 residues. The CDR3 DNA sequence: TGTGCCAGCAGCCAATGGCTAGGAGGGACCTACGAGCAGTACTTC. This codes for CASSQWLGGTYEQYF.

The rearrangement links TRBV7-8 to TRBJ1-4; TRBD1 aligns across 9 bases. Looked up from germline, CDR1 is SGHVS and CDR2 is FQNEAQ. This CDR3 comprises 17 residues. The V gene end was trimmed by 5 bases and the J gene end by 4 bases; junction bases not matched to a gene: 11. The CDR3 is CASSGGTGRSFNEKLFF. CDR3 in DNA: TGTGCCAGCAGCGGGGGGACAGGGAGGTCTTTTAATGAAAAACTGTTTTTT.

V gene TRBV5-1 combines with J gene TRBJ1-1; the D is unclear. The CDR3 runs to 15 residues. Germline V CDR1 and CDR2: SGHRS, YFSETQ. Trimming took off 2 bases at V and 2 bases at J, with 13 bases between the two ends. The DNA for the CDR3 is TGCGCCAGCAGCTTCGACACTCTCATAAACACTGAAGCTTTCTTT. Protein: CASSFDTLINTEAFF.

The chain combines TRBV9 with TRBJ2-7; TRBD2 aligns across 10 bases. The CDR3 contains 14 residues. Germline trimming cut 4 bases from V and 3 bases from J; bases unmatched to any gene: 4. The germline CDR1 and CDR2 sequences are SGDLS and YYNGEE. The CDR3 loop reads CASSPSGSGYEQYF. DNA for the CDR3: TGTGCCAGCAGCCCTAGCGGGAGTGGCTACGAGCAGTACTTC.

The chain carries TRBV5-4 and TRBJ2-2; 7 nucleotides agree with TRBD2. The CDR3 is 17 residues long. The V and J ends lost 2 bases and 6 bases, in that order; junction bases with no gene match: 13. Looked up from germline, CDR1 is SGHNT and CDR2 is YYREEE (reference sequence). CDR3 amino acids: CASSLGMGPREAGELFF. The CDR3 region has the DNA TGTGCCAGCAGCTTAGGCATGGGACCCCGGGAGGCCGGGGAGCTGTTTTTT. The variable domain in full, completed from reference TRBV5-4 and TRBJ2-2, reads ETGVTQSPTHLIKTRGQQVTLRCSSQSGHNTVSWYQQALGQGPQFIFQYYREEENGRGNFPPRFSGLQFPNYSSELNVNALELDDSALYLCASSLGMGPREAGELFFGEGSRLTVL.

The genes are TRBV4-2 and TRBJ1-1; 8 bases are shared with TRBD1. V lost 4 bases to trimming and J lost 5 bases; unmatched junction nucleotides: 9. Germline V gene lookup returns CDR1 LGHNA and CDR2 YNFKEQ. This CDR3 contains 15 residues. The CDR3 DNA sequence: TGTGCCAGCAGCCGCCCCGGGACAGGCTGGACTGAAGCTTTCTTT. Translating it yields CASSRPGTGWTEAFF.

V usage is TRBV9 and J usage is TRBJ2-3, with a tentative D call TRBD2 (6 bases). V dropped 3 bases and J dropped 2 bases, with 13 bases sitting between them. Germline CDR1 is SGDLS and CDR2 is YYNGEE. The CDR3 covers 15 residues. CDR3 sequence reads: CASSDPSDYTDTQYF. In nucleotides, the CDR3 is TGTGCCAGCAGCGACCCTAGCGACTACACAGATACGCAGTATTTT.

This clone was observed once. For the CDR3, the DNA is TGCGCCAGCAGCCAAGAGGGACAGGGACGCCAGCCCCAGCATTTT. Amino acid sequence: CASSQEGQGRQPQHF. The chain carries TRBV4-1 and TRBJ1-5; 9 nucleotides agree with TRBD1. After removal of 0 bases from V and 7 bases from J, the junction contained 4 bases not matched to a gene. Germline-derived CDR1 and CDR2 are MGHRA and YSYEKL. The CDR3 consists of 15 residues.

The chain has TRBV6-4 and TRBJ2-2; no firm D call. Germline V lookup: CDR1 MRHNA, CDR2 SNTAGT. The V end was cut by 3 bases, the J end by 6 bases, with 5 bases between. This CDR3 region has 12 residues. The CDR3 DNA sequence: TGTGCCAGCAGTGAAGAGGCCGGGGAGCTGTTTTTT. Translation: CASSEEAGELFF.